This T cell receptor beta chain was captured in a study of tumor and adjacent non-tumor tissue in lung cancer. Across the whole study: Histology: around twelve adenocarcinoma, a couple of squamous cell carcinoma, 1 small cell lung cancer.

Looked up from germline, CDR1 is DFQATT and CDR2 is SNEGSKA (reference sequence). There are 13 residues in the CDR3. Broader study findings: Normal lung showed higher cumulative top 100 clone frequency than tumor.

TCRbeta libraries were built with three rounds of nested PCR, modified from ARM-PCR. In TCRdb, the multiplex PCR reads were re-called with MiXCR into one record per CDR3 protein. Among roughly 74,000 distinct CDR3 sequences listed, more than 65% were seen once. In its sample, this clonotype was seen once. The antigen is undetermined. One junction end does not reproduce the germline sequence, and a read error may be involved. This sample's RNA came from whole unsorted tissue. More than 3 cm separated this lung sample from the edge of the tumor. V and J are TRBV20-1 and TRBJ1-2; D possibly corresponds to TRBD1 (5 bases). Sequencing used distant non-tumor lung tissue. This clonotype originated in a man in his 70s with non-small cell lung cancer. The CDR3 bases are TGCAGTGTTAGTAGGGGACCCAACTATGGCTATACCTTC. Protein product: CSVSRGPNYGYTF.